Each of the 20 T cell receptor beta chains below was sequenced from the same sample in a study of cytomegalovirus exposure and HLA in healthy donors. In the PCR, 60 Vbeta and 13 Jbeta primers were used. Here immunoSEQ multiplex PCR was the method, and the copy in TCRdb shows in-frame clones only, minus some. The sample yields roughly 110,000 clones, 71% seen once. Specimen: PBMCs. These TCRs come from a female donor in good health and CMV-seronegative.

The chain joins TRBV30 to TRBJ2-7, with D hard to call. Germline-derived CDR1 and CDR2 are GTSNPN and SVGIG (reference sequence). The CDR3 has 12 amino acids. V lost 0 bases and J 6 bases, leaving 9 bases between the germline ends. This CDR3 is CAWSVAPPEQYF. The CDR3 coding sequence is TGTGCCTGGAGTGTAGCTCCCCCCGAGCAGTACTTC.

The rearrangement links TRBV27 to TRBJ2-7, with 11 positions matching TRBD1. There are 15 residues in the CDR3. Per the germline V gene, CDR1 is MNHEY and CDR2 is SMNVEV (reference sequence). The V segment lost 5 bases and the J segment 2 bases; nucleotides outside the gene matches: 5. The CDR3 nucleotides are TGTGCCAGCAGTCCCGGACAGGGGGCGACCTACGAGCAGTACTTC. It translates to CASSPGQGATYEQYF.

About this clone itself: Different DNA sequences within this sample yield the same CDR3. This rearrangement joins TRBV10-1 to TRBJ2-7; TRBD2 aligns across 7 bases. CDR1 is WNHNN, CDR2 SYGVQD, per germline (reference sequence). V dropped 6 bases and J dropped 2; count of bases not matched to a gene: 4. The CDR3 is 13 amino acids. The CDR3 sequence: CASSPGRTYEQYF. In nucleotides, the CDR3 is TGCGCCAGCAGCCCCGGGAGGACCTACGAGCAGTACTTC.

This clone was observed a few times. The gene calls are TRBV4-2 and TRBJ2-2, with D maybe TRBD2 (6 bases). The germline V gene has CDR1 LGHNA and CDR2 YNFKEQ. Trimming removed 2 bases at V and 4 bases at J, with 14 bases between. The CDR3 sequence is 16 residues long. The CDR3, as DNA: TGTGCCAGCAGCCAAATTGTGGGAGGAGGCACCGGGGAGCTGTTTTTT. Protein: CASSQIVGGGTGELFF.

The chain uses TRBV7-2 and TRBJ1-6; no clear D. This CDR3 spans 15 amino acids. V dropped 1 base and J dropped 7 bases, with 11 bases sitting between them. Germline CDR1 is SGHTA and CDR2 is FQGNSA. DNA of the CDR3: TGTGCCAGCAGCTTAGGAAACGCACGGAATTCACCCCTCCACTTT. This translates into CASSLGNARNSPLHF.

V is TRBV5-5 and J is TRBJ1-2; D may be TRBD1 (5 bases). This CDR3 region has 14 residues. Germline loops: CDR1 SGHKS, CDR2 YYEKEE (reference sequence). Trimming shortened V by 4 bases and J by 9 bases, and 19 bases separated the two germline ends. This CDR3 reads CASSPDISVGSYTF. The CDR3 region has the DNA TGTGCCAGCAGCCCGGACATATCCGTAGGGAGCTACACCTTC.

Only a few counts were recorded for this clone. The genes are TRBV5-1 and TRBJ2-6; the D is unclear. The CDR3 is 14 amino acids. The germline gives CDR1 SGHRS, CDR2 YFSETQ. V lost 5 bases, J lost 1 base, and 7 bases lay in between. CDR3 loop: CASSFLSGANVLTF. CDR3 bases: TGCGCCAGCAGTTTCCTTTCTGGGGCCAACGTCCTGACTTTC.

This chain connects TRBV11-3 to TRBJ2-5; 14 positions agree with TRBD2. Losses at the gene ends were 4 bases for V and 5 bases for J; bases not matched to a gene: 6. The CDR3 covers 16 residues. Germline V CDR1 and CDR2: SGHNT, YENEEA. The CDR3 DNA reads TGTGCCAGCAGCTCCAGGGGACTAGCGGGAGTGGAGACCCAGTACTTC. Translated, it gives CASSSRGLAGVETQYF. Using reference TRBV11-3 and TRBJ2-5 for the parts outside the CDR3, the full variable domain is EAGVVQSPRYKIIEKKQPVAFWCNPISGHNTLYWYLQNLGQGPELLIRYENEEAVDDSQLPKDRFSAERLKGVDSTLKIQPAELGDSAVYLCASSSRGLAGVETQYFGPGTRLLVL.

J is TRBJ2-7 and V is TRBV5-1; 9 bases align to TRBD2. The CDR3 sequence is 16 residues long. With 0 bases clipped from V and 0 bases from J, the junction kept 4 bases outside the gene matches. Germline values: CDR1 SGHRS, CDR2 YFSETQ. The CDR3 coding sequence is TGCGCCAGCAGCTTGGAGGCTAGCGGGGTCTCCTACGAGCAGTACTTC. This translates into CASSLEASGVSYEQYF.

This chain joins TRBV28 and TRBJ1-3; no clear D gene. Trimming took 5 bases from V and 4 from J, leaving 15 bases between them. Germline V gives CDR1 MDHEN, CDR2 SYDVKM. This CDR3 has 15 residues. In DNA, the CDR3 is TGTGCCAGCAGTATAACAGTGTCGGCGGGAAACACCATATATTTT. Protein product: CASSITVSAGNTIYF.

This clone appeared a few times. The chain uses TRBV7-2 and TRBJ1-1, with D possibly TRBD1 on 5 matching bases. The CDR3 extends over 13 amino acids. Per germline, CDR1 SGHTA and CDR2 FQGNSA. Trimming took 1 base from V and 9 from J, leaving 12 bases between them. CDR3 bases: TGTGCCAGCAGCTTAGGAAAAATGGGGCAAGCTTTCTTT. This codes for CASSLGKMGQAFF. Full variable domain (missing parts from reference TRBV7-2 and TRBJ1-1): GAGVSQSPSNKVTEKGKDVELRCDPISGHTALYWYRQSLGQGLEFLIYFQGNSAPDKSGLPSDRFSAERTGGSVSTLTIQRTQQEDSAVYLCASSLGKMGQAFFGQGTRLTVV.

The chain recombines TRBV5-1 with TRBJ1-3; D uncertain. Deletions cut 1 base from V and 4 bases from J, with 15 bases between. Germline V gene sequence: CDR1 SGHRS, CDR2 YFSETQ. The CDR3 is 16 amino acids. CDR3 sequence reads: CASSLPSGLGGNTIYF. CDR3 DNA: TGCGCCAGCAGCTTGCCTTCGGGTCTTGGGGGAAACACCATATATTTT. The whole variable domain, filled in from reference TRBV5-1 and TRBJ1-3, reads KAGVTQTPRYLIKTRGQQVTLSCSPISGHRSVSWYQQTPGQGLQFLFEYFSETQRNKGNFPGRFSGRQFSNSRSEMNVSTLELGDSALYLCASSLPSGLGGNTIYFGEGSWLTVV.

This clone appeared a single time. The chain is built from TRBV30 and TRBJ2-5; 7 nucleotides match TRBD1. Trimming took 1 base from V and 5 from J; bases not matched to a gene: 4. Germline CDR1 GTSNPN, CDR2 SVGIG (reference sequence). The CDR3 has 13 amino acids. The CDR3 DNA reads as TGTGCCTGGAGTGCGATGACAGGGGAGACCCAGTACTTC. Protein product: CAWSAMTGETQYF.

V and J are TRBV28 and TRBJ2-7; perhaps TRBD2 as D (6 bases). There are 19 residues in the CDR3. The germline gives CDR1 MDHEN, CDR2 SYDVKM. Trimming removed 1 base from V and 2 bases from J, with 24 bases in between. DNA of the CDR3: TGTGCCAGCAGTTTATCGGGGCGGTGGAGACGGGGGAACACCTACGAGCAGTACTTC. Translated, it gives CASSLSGRWRRGNTYEQYF.

The genes are TRBV4-1 and TRBJ2-2, with 8 bases that match TRBD2. Trimming took 5 bases from V and 8 from J; bases not matched to a gene: 10. This CDR3 has 15 amino acids. Germline values: CDR1 MGHRA, CDR2 YSYEKL. CDR3 loop: CASSSAREVKGELFF. CDR3 coding DNA: TGCGCCAGCAGCTCAGCGCGGGAGGTTAAGGGGGAGCTGTTTTTT.

This CDR3 reads CASSEGLAGGTQYF. In DNA form, the CDR3 reads TGTGCCAGCAGTGAAGGTCTAGCGGGCGGTACGCAGTATTTT. The genes are TRBV2 and TRBJ2-3; 8 positions match TRBD2. CDR1 is SNHLY, CDR2 FYNNEI, per germline. This CDR3 region has 14 residues. V was clipped by 1 base and J by 8 bases; unmatched bases: 5.

This clone was recorded once. The chain couples TRBV2 to TRBJ2-1; 10 bases line up with TRBD2. V lost 4 bases and J lost 8; bases outside the gene matches: 11. The CDR3 totals 16 residues. CDR1 and CDR2 (germline): SNHLY, FYNNEI. CDR3 in amino acids: CASSALVAGGQDEQFF. In DNA, the CDR3 is TGTGCCAGCAGTGCCTTGGTAGCGGGAGGACAGGATGAGCAGTTCTTC.

J is TRBJ1-1 and V is TRBV4-2; weak D call: TRBD1 (6 bases). The germline V gene encodes CDR1 LGHNA and CDR2 YNFKEQ. The CDR3 has 17 residues. V was cut by 0 bases and J by 0 bases, with 14 bases left in between. The CDR3 region has the DNA TGTGCCAGCAGCCAAGATAAAACCAGGGGCTTGAACACTGAAGCTTTCTTT. Protein: CASSQDKTRGLNTEAFF.

As concerns this clone: Since the CDR3 does not end with the conserved phenylalanine or tryptophan, this likely comes from a read error. The chain combines TRBV18 with TRBJ1-2; 7 nucleotides align to TRBD1. Trimming removed 2 bases from V and 7 bases from J; junction bases left unmatched: 10. Germline-derived CDR1 and CDR2 are KGHSH and LQKENI. The CDR3 loop spans 15 amino acids. CDR3 region: CASSPERTGSIGYTL. CDR3 DNA sequence: TGTGCCAGCTCACCAGAAAGGACAGGATCTATTGGCTACACCCTC.

J is TRBJ1-1 and V is TRBV30; D unresolved. Germline V lookup: CDR1 GTSNPN, CDR2 SVGIG (reference sequence). The CDR3 totals 16 residues. V lost 2 bases to trimming and J lost 0 bases, with 16 bases between them. The CDR3, as DNA: TGTGCCTGGAGTCTTTACATTGGGGAGGTGAACACTGAAGCTTTCTTT. Translation gives CAWSLYIGEVNTEAFF.